The present T cell receptor (beta chain) was sequenced within a study of beta chain features in type 1 diabetes. Trimming took off 1 base at V and 7 bases at J, with 17 bases between the two ends. Germline assignment: CDR1 SGHDN and CDR2 FVKESK. The CDR3 consists of 16 residues. This clone was found a few times. The antigen is not known. General observations from the study: Any HLA-type effect on TCRB rearrangement remained unresolved here. Sequencing of cDNA might inflate the share of cells that strongly express TCR. Reduced insertions and increased deletions marked VDJ junctions in type 1 diabetes patients.

Expressed TCRB transcripts got sequenced, as all isolated RNA was reverse transcribed. The assay was immunoSEQ multiplex PCR, and TCRdb's table has in-frame clones only and misses some. The sample has some 200,000 clones, under 13% seen once; the top ten hold roughly 1.4%. Sequencing was done on a sample of central memory CD4+ T cells from blood. This chain connects TRBV14 to TRBJ2-1; a weak D match, TRBD2 (6 bases). The clonotype originates from a man younger than 35 in good health. The CDR3 here is CASSQGFGRVENEQFF. In DNA, the CDR3 is TGTGCCAGCAGCCAAGGGTTCGGGAGAGTAGAAAATGAGCAGTTCTTC.